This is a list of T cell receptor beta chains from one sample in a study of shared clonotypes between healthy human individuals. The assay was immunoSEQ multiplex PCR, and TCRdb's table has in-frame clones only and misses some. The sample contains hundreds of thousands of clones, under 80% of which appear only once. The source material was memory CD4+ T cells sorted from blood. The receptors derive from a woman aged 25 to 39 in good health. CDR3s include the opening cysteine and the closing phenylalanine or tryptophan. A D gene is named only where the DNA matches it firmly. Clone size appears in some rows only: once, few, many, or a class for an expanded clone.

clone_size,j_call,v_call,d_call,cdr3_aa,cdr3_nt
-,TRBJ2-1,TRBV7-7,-,CASSRGQSSYNEQFF,TGTGCCAGCAGTCGCGGACAGAGCTCCTACAATGAGCAGTTCTTC
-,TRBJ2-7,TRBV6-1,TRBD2,CASSEVAGVGEQYF,TGTGCCAGCAGTGAAGTAGCGGGAGTAGGCGAGCAGTACTTC
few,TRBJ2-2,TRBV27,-,CASSITASRELFF,TGTGCCAGCAGTATAACAGCTTCCCGGGAGCTGTTTTTT
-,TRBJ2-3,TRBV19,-,CASLARVGDTQYF,TGTGCCAGCCTAGCGCGTGTAGGAGATACGCAGTATTTT
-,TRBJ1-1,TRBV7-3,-,CASSWDGRAGRTEAFF,TGTGCCAGCAGCTGGGACGGCAGGGCCGGTCGAACTGAAGCTTTCTTT
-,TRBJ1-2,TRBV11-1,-,CASSSVGSQIGYTF,TGTGCCAGCAGCTCTGTGGGTTCACAGATCGGCTACACCTTC
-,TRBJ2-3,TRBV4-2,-,CASSQASVLRGDTQYF,TGTGCCAGCAGCCAGGCTAGCGTTTTAAGAGGGGATACGCAGTATTTT
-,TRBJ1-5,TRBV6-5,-,CASSSGGSNQPQHF,TGTGCCAGCAGTTCGGGGGGCAGCAATCAGCCCCAGCATTTT
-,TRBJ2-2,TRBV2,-,CASSRQGTNTGELFF,TGTGCCAGCAGTAGGCAGGGAACAAACACCGGGGAGCTGTTTTTT
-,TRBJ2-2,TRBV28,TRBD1,CASSLNRGRMELFF,TGTGCCAGCAGTTTGAACAGGGGGCGCATGGAGCTGTTTTTT
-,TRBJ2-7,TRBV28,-,CASSRRGGGNEQYF,TGTGCCAGCAGTCGGCGGGGAGGGGGGAACGAGCAGTACTTC
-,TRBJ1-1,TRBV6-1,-,CASIGRGTEAFF,TGTGCCAGCATAGGACGGGGGACTGAAGCTTTCTTT
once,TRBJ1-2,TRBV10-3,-,CAISGTADHGYTF,TGTGCCATCAGCGGAACTGCTGACCATGGCTACACCTTC
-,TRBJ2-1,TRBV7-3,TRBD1,CASSPDRDNEQFF,TGTGCCAGCAGCCCTGACAGGGACAATGAGCAGTTCTTC
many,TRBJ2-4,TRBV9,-,CASSVGLENIQYF,TGTGCCAGCAGCGTAGGTCTGGAAAACATTCAGTACTTC
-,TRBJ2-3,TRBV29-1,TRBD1,CSVPGTVVDTQYF,TGCAGCGTTCCCGGGACAGTCGTCGATACGCAGTATTTT
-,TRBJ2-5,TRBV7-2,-,CASSLGGVSQETQYF,TGTGCCAGCAGCTTAGGGGGGGTAAGCCAAGAGACCCAGTACTTC
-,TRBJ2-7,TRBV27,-,CASSSGTLNHEQYF,TGTGCCAGCAGTTCTGGGACATTGAACCACGAGCAGTACTTC
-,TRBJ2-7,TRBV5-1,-,CASSLGNSYYEQYF,TGCGCCAGCAGCTTGGGGAACAGTTACTACGAGCAGTACTTC
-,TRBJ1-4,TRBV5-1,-,CASSSKEIQAMEKLFF,TGCGCCAGCAGCTCGAAGGAAATCCAGGCGATGGAAAAACTGTTTTTT
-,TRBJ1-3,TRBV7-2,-,CASSVGGARGNTIYF,TGTGCCAGCAGCGTAGGGGGGGCGCGGGGAAACACCATATATTTT
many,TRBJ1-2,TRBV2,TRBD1,CASSADREYGYTF,TGTGCCAGCAGTGCAGACAGGGAGTATGGCTACACCTTC
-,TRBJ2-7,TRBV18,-,CASSPRGTDSYEQYF,TGTGCCAGCTCACCACGCGGGACGGACTCCTACGAGCAGTACTTC
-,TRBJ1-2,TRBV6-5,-,CASRDVVGGYTF,TGTGCCAGCAGAGACGTGGTCGGTGGCTACACCTTC
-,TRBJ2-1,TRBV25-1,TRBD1,CASSGTGLYNEQFF,TGTGCCAGCAGTGGGACAGGGCTTTACAATGAGCAGTTCTTC
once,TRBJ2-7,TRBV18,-,CASSPPAAATYEQYF,TGTGCCAGCTCACCACCAGCAGCGGCCACCTACGAGCAGTACTTC
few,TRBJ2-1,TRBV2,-,CASSGGGGNNEQFF,TGTGCCAGCAGTGGGGGCGGTGGGAACAATGAGCAGTTCTTC
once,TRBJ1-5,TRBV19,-,CASKHLVGNNQPQHF,TGTGCCAGTAAACATCTCGTCGGTAACAATCAGCCCCAGCATTTT
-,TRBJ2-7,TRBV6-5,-,CASSYRYEQYF,TGTGCCAGCAGTTACCGGTACGAGCAGTACTTC
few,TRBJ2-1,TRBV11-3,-,CASARASAYNEQFF,TGTGCCAGCGCTAGGGCTAGCGCCTACAATGAGCAGTTCTTC
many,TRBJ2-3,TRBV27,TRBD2,CASNRAGSDTQYF,TGTGCCAGCAATCGAGCGGGGTCAGATACGCAGTATTTT
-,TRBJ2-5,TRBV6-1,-,CASSPPGRETQYF,TGTGCCAGCAGCCCCCCAGGGCGGGAGACCCAGTACTTC